This T cell receptor beta chain was documented in a study of T-cell reconstitution after alpha-beta-depleted transplantation in children. This CDR3 spans 15 amino acids. V shed 6 bases and J 4 bases; nucleotides not matched to a gene: 7. CDR1 and CDR2 (germline): SNHLY, FYNNEI. Using unique molecular identifiers, the investigators prepared the TCRbeta library. TCRdb used MiXCR to reprocess the PCR reads, holding one entry per CDR3 protein. The sample records 200,000 to 250,000 distinct CDR3 sequences, about 24% being singletons. This chain links TRBV2 with TRBJ2-2; TRBD2 agrees at 8 bases. This clonotype was obtained from a female patient aged 2-10 years who had a stem cell transplant for congenital amegakaryocytic thrombocytopenia, so the T cells may come from the graft donor. The sample here was PBMCs, mostly from graft donor cells, taken 360 days after TCRalphabeta/CD19-depleted stem cell transplant. In DNA form, the CDR3 reads TGTGCCAGCAGATCCGGGACTAGGGCCACCGGGGAGCTGTTTTTT. Encoded protein: CASRSGTRATGELFF.